This TCR beta chain was sequenced in a study of blood T cell repertoires in COVID-19. Study-wide background: Sites in the United States, Italy and Spain provided acute and convalescent COVID-19 samples. PBMCs, B-cell-depleted T cells, or T cells were the source of the cDNA or gDNA that made up the material.

This CDR3 contains 16 residues. Deletions cut 4 bases from V and 4 bases from J, with 16 bases between. Original data processing: Researchers report that nucleated cell counts were estimated from reference gene primer amplification. TCRdb's copy holds only in-frame clones and misses some; the assay was immunoSEQ multiplex PCR. The V and J calls and clone size come from that table; D and trimming were worked out from the DNA. The table has just over 150,000 clones, roughly 82% seen once. The chain recombines TRBV23-1 with TRBJ2-2, with D perhaps matching TRBD2 (6 bases). TRBV23-1 belongs to the ORF category, with a function that is uncertain. Input material: peripheral blood. This clonotype originated in a middle-aged woman with COVID-19, enrolled during active disease. The CDR3 region has the DNA TGCGCCAGCAGTCGGTCGGATTGGGGAGGCACCGGGGAGCTGTTTTTT. Translated: CASSRSDWGGTGELFF.